This T cell receptor (beta chain) was captured by sequencing in a study of shared clonotypes between healthy human individuals. Study details: CD8 memory received one plate per donor, CD8 naive two, CD4 memory three and CD4 naive three.

In the CD4+ fraction, cells were divided into CD45RA+ naive and CD45RA-negative memory subsets. CDR1 MNHEY and CDR2 SVGAGI come from the germline V gene. V gave up 4 bases and J gave up 2 bases; unmatched junction bases: 5. The CDR3 totals 15 residues. Roughly 210 ng DNA, tens of thousands of T cell genomes, went into each sorted-subset replicate PCR. TCRdb's table, derived via immunoSEQ multiplex PCR, lists solely in-frame clones and lacks some. The table shows roughly 2,500,000 clones, with roughly 93% occurring only once. Sequenced: naive CD4+ T cells from PBMCs. Subset here: CD45RA+ positively selected. The chain has TRBV6-5 and TRBJ2-1, with 7 nucleotides matching TRBD1. The clonotype was recovered from a man aged 18 to 30 in good health. Some clones in this sample may be carry-over from other donors' samples. The DNA of the CDR3 is TGTGCCAGCAGTTGGAAGGGGGCGGCCTACAATGAGCAGTTCTTC. Translated, it gives CASSWKGAAYNEQFF.